Listed here are 20 T cell receptor beta chains from one sample, sequenced in a study of beta chain features in type 1 diabetes. Every bit of the isolated RNA underwent reverse transcription, so sequencing read expressed TCRB transcripts. The repertoire was sequenced with immunoSEQ multiplex PCR; TCRdb's copy has only in-frame clones and lacks some. Seen here are around 450,000 clones, about an eighth observed once, and the top ten hold less than 0.06%. The sample consisted of naive CD4+ T cells from blood. Source of these receptors: a woman under 30 in good health.

J is TRBJ2-5 and V is TRBV5-1, with 9 bases fitting TRBD2. V lost 1 base, J lost 5 bases, and 3 bases stayed unmatched. This CDR3 comprises 14 residues. Germline V gene lookup returns CDR1 SGHRS and CDR2 YFSETQ. The CDR3 DNA reads TGCGCCAGCAGCTTGACTAGCGGGTCCGAGACCCAGTACTTC. Encoded protein: CASSLTSGSETQYF.

This clone appeared a few times. The chain employs TRBV6-5 and TRBJ2-2; 9 bases align to TRBD2. The CDR3 has 15 residues. Trimming took 6 bases from V and 5 from J; bases not matched to a gene: 7. Germline CDR1 is MNHEY and CDR2 is SVGAGI. Written as DNA, the CDR3 is TGTGCCAGCAGACTACTAGCGGGTGGGACCGGGGAGCTGTTTTTT. It encodes CASRLLAGGTGELFF.

This clone turned up a few times. The same CDR3 arises from other DNA sequences in this sample as well. The chain uses TRBV9 and TRBJ2-2, with D possibly matching TRBD2 (6 bases). The V gene lost 3 bases and the J gene lost 2 bases, with 8 bases spanning the gap. In germline, CDR1 is SGDLS, CDR2 YYNGEE. This CDR3 has 14 amino acids. The CDR3: CASSEGLNTGELFF. In nucleotides, the CDR3 is TGTGCCAGCAGCGAGGGACTTAACACCGGGGAGCTGTTTTTT.

This clone occurred a few times. The CDR3: CASSGDRSCEQYF. For the CDR3, the DNA is TGTGCCAGCAGTGGGGACAGATCATGCGAGCAGTACTTC. The chain joins TRBV21-1 to TRBJ2-7; the table's D call, TRBD1, was not checked against the DNA. TRBV21-1 is termed a pseudogene. The CDR3 loop spans 13 amino acids.

The sample holds a few counts of this clone. This sequence joins TRBV15 and TRBJ2-7; D gene ambiguous. The V end lost 0 bases, the J end lost 4 bases, and 4 bases lay between the germline ends. The CDR3 runs to 12 residues. CDR1 LNHNV and CDR2 YYDKDF come from the germline V gene (reference sequence). Here the CDR3 reads CATSRDFYEQYF. CDR3 nucleotide sequence: TGTGCCACCAGCAGAGATTTTTACGAGCAGTACTTC.

There are a few counts of this clone. V usage is TRBV9 and J usage is TRBJ2-7, with 7 positions matching TRBD1. The CDR3 totals 16 residues. The junction had 11 bases not matched to a gene; V was cut back by 1 base and J by 4 bases. Germline V gene sequence: CDR1 SGDLS, CDR2 YYNGEE. CDR3 region: CASSVKGQRPSYEQYV. CDR3 sequence (DNA): TGTGCCAGCAGCGTAAAGGGACAGCGACCCTCTTACGAGCAGTACGTC.

This clone has more than one count but fewer than ten. This rearrangement joins TRBV5-4 to TRBJ1-5, with 7 bases fitting TRBD1. Germline CDR1 is SGHNT and CDR2 is YYREEE (reference sequence). The CDR3 is made up of 15 amino acids. J gave up 2 bases and V 1 base, and 3 bases lay outside the gene matches. For the CDR3, the DNA is TGTGCCAGCAGCTTGTTCGGACAGGGCAATCAGCCCCAGCATTTT. The encoded protein is CASSLFGQGNQPQHF.

This chain joins TRBV7-9 and TRBJ2-7, with unresolved D. The CDR3 is 15 residues long. The germline V and J ends were trimmed by 1 base and 9 bases, with 19 bases remaining between them. The germline V gene has CDR1 SEHNR and CDR2 FQNEAQ (reference sequence). This CDR3 is CASSLDRTLPGTQYF. The CDR3 DNA reads as TGTGCCAGCAGCTTAGATCGGACGCTCCCTGGAACGCAGTACTTC.

The DNA of the CDR3 is TGTGCCAGCAAAGGGGAGGGGTACGAGCAGTACTTC. Translating gives CASKGEGYEQYF. The genes are TRBV7-2 and TRBJ2-7, with 7 positions matching TRBD2. The V segment lost 7 bases and the J segment 4 bases; nucleotides outside the gene matches: 4. CDR1 is SGHTA and CDR2 is FQGNSA in the germline V gene. This CDR3 spans 12 amino acids.

This clone has just a few counts. V gene TRBV4-1 combines with J gene TRBJ2-3, with D tentatively TRBD1 or TRBD2 (6 bases each). CDR1 is MGHRA, CDR2 YSYEKL, per germline. Trimming stripped 6 bases from V and 4 bases from J, with 17 bases between. The CDR3 has 15 residues. CDR3 in DNA: TGCGCCAGCAGTCACGAGGGGGGCAGAGCAGATACGCAGTATTTT. Amino acids: CASSHEGGRADTQYF.

The V call is TRBV2, the J call TRBJ2-3; D possibly corresponds to TRBD2 (7 bases). The germline V gene encodes CDR1 SNHLY and CDR2 FYNNEI. V was clipped by 7 bases and J by 12 bases, with 17 bases between them. CDR3 length: 12 residues. DNA of the CDR3: TGTGCCAGCACCGAAGAGGGGGGGAGACAGTATTTT. This translates into CASTEEGGRQYF.

V gene TRBV7-2 combines with J gene TRBJ2-5, with a weak D call TRBD2 (6 bases). This CDR3 comprises 13 residues. V was pared by 4 bases and J by 5 bases, with 11 bases between. Germline assignment: CDR1 SGHTA and CDR2 FQGNSA. Here the CDR3 reads CASSYGGGETQYF. CDR3 nucleotides: TGTGCCAGCAGCTACGGGGGTGGGGAGACCCAGTACTTC.

Details on this clone: This sample also contains other DNA sequences that code for the same CDR3. This rearrangement joins TRBV7-2 to TRBJ2-1; TRBD2 might be the D (6 bases). Germline V CDR1 and CDR2: SGHTA, FQGNSA. Deletions cut 0 bases from V and 0 bases from J, with 6 bases between. CDR3 length equals 15 residues. The chain's CDR3 is CASSLARGSYNEQFF. The CDR3 DNA follows: TGTGCCAGCAGCTTAGCGCGGGGCTCCTACAATGAGCAGTTCTTC.

The chain uses TRBV6-6 and TRBJ2-1, with D tentatively TRBD1 (6 bases). CDR1 and CDR2 (germline): MNHNY, SVGAGI (reference sequence). V was trimmed by 2 bases and J by 7 bases, leaving 15 bases between them. The CDR3 has 15 residues. The CDR3 is CASSYPQQGLNEQFF. Here the CDR3 DNA reads TGTGCCAGCAGTTACCCCCAGCAGGGGTTGAATGAGCAGTTCTTC.

The DNA for the CDR3 is TGTGCCAGCAGCATAAGCAGGGACGTGATTTACGAGCAGTACTTC. This gives the protein CASSISRDVIYEQYF. The chain links TRBV7-2 to TRBJ2-7; D is perhaps TRBD1 or TRBD2 (5 bases each). V lost 5 bases and J lost 4, with 18 bases in between. The CDR3 sequence is 15 residues long. Germline loops: CDR1 SGHTA, CDR2 FQGNSA.

This rearrangement joins TRBV11-2 to TRBJ2-4, with a tentative D call TRBD2 (6 bases). Germline V gives CDR1 SGHAT, CDR2 FQNNGV. The V and J ends lost 5 bases and 8 bases respectively, with 13 bases between them. This CDR3 is 13 amino acids long. DNA of the CDR3: TGTGCCAGCAGCCTGGGACTGGGGGACATTCAGTACTTC. This encodes CASSLGLGDIQYF.

The table lists this clone with a few counts. The V gene is TRBV5-1, the J gene TRBJ2-7, with D possibly being TRBD2 (5 bases). Germline V gene lookup returns CDR1 SGHRS and CDR2 YFSETQ. The V end lost 4 bases, the J end lost 6 bases, and 11 bases lay between the germline ends. The CDR3 contains 12 residues. In DNA form, the CDR3 reads TGCGCCAGCAGCCTCGGGGTGCGCGAGCAGTACTTC. This sequence encodes CASSLGVREQYF.

V usage is TRBV28 and J usage is TRBJ1-5, with 10 bases fitting TRBD1. The junction had 5 bases not matched to a gene; V was cut back by 4 bases and J by 5 bases. Germline assignment: CDR1 MDHEN and CDR2 SYDVKM. This CDR3 has 15 amino acids. The CDR3 nucleotides are TGTGCCAGCAGTTCGACAGGGGGCGAACATCAGCCCCAGCATTTT. It yields the protein CASSSTGGEHQPQHF.

In its sample, this clone was seen a few times. The chain couples TRBV4-1 to TRBJ2-3; the D gene is possibly TRBD2 (6 bases). From germline, CDR1 is MGHRA and CDR2 YSYEKL. Trimming removed 4 bases at V and 2 bases at J, with 10 bases between. The CDR3 has 14 amino acids. This chain's CDR3 is CASSLPGVTDTQYF. CDR3 nucleotides: TGCGCCAGCAGCCTCCCGGGAGTCACAGATACGCAGTATTTT.

This chain uses TRBV7-8 with TRBJ1-1; TRBD1 is a possible D gene (6 bases). The germline V gene has CDR1 SGHVS and CDR2 FQNEAQ. The V and J ends lost 1 base and 5 bases respectively, with 14 bases between them. The CDR3 spans 15 residues. The CDR3: CASSLDRGARTEAFF. As DNA, the CDR3 is TGTGCCAGCAGCTTAGATAGGGGGGCGAGGACTGAAGCTTTCTTT.